What follows are 18 T cell receptor beta chains derived from one specimen sequenced in a study of T cell changes during pregnancy in multiple sclerosis. The table came from immunoSEQ multiplex PCR; TCRdb's copy has only in-frame clones and leaves some out. The sample has over 30,000 clones, about nine tenths seen once. The material sequenced was CD8+ T cells from peripheral blood mononuclear cells, taken in the second trimester of pregnancy. The source of these receptors is a female donor in good health, enrolled as a control in a pregnancy study.

This sequence joins TRBV2 and TRBJ2-7; 7 bases match TRBD2. Looked up from germline, CDR1 is SNHLY and CDR2 is FYNNEI. V lost 5 bases to trimming and J lost 3 bases; unmatched junction nucleotides: 1. The CDR3 is 12 amino acids. In DNA form, the CDR3 reads TGTGCCAGCAGTCGGGGGGACTACGAGCAGTACTTC. As protein: CASSRGDYEQYF.

The genes are TRBV19 and TRBJ2-1, with D possibly matching TRBD1 (5 bases). The germline V and J ends were trimmed by 1 base and 3 bases, with 7 bases remaining between them. The CDR3 is 14 residues long. Germline values: CDR1 LNHDA, CDR2 SQIVND (reference sequence). DNA for the CDR3: TGTGCCAGTAGTATAGGGGGCTACTACAATGAGCAGTTCTTC. Its translation is CASSIGGYYNEQFF.

This chain uses TRBV9 with TRBJ1-1; D call uncertain. CDR3 length equals 15 residues. Trimming left V 0 bases short and J 4 bases short, with 13 bases between. CDR1 and CDR2 from the germline V gene are SGDLS and YYNGEE. The CDR3 sequence: CASSVGAIVGTEAFF. Written as DNA, the CDR3 is TGTGCCAGCAGCGTAGGGGCGATTGTGGGCACTGAAGCTTTCTTT. Full variable domain (missing parts from reference TRBV9 and TRBJ1-1): DSGVTQTPKHLITATGQRVTLRCSPRSGDLSVYWYQQSLDQGLQFLIQYYNGEERAKGNILERFSAQQFPDLHSELNLSSLELGDSALYFCASSVGAIVGTEAFFGQGTRLTVV.

This chain joins TRBV14 and TRBJ1-1, with 8 bases identical to TRBD1. The J segment lost 4 bases and the V segment lost 5 bases, leaving 9 bases of the junction unmatched. The germline gives CDR1 SGHDN, CDR2 FVKESK. The CDR3 is 15 residues long. CDR3 sequence: CASSYDRGGGTEAFF. The CDR3 bases are TGTGCCAGCAGCTACGACAGGGGAGGCGGCACTGAAGCTTTCTTT.

The chain combines TRBV19 with TRBJ1-1; weak D call: TRBD1 (6 bases). This CDR3 spans 12 amino acids. Between the trimmed V and J ends, which lost 5 bases and 6 bases, there was a span of 10 bases. Looked up from germline, CDR1 is LNHDA and CDR2 is SQIVND (reference sequence). CDR3 DNA: TGTGCCAGTAGTCCGGACAGCTCTGAAGCTTTCTTT. Encoded protein: CASSPDSSEAFF.

The chain uses TRBV6-5 and TRBJ1-2; 8 nucleotides match TRBD1. Looked up from germline, CDR1 is MNHEY and CDR2 is SVGAGI. This CDR3 comprises 14 residues. With 2 bases clipped from V and 8 bases from J, the junction kept 7 bases outside the gene matches. CDR3 coding DNA: TGTGCCAGCAGTTACGTCCAGGGGGCGGCAGGCTACACCTTC. This sequence encodes CASSYVQGAAGYTF.

The rearrangement uses TRBV29-1 and TRBJ2-3, with TRBD2 as a possible D gene (5 bases). CDR1 SQVTM and CDR2 ANQGSEA come from the germline V gene. V was cut by 4 bases and J by 0 bases, with 14 bases left in between. This CDR3 spans 15 amino acids. CDR3 loop: CSVAGLEDSTDTQYF. CDR3 bases: TGCAGCGTTGCGGGCCTGGAGGATAGCACAGATACGCAGTATTTT.

The rearrangement links TRBV7-9 to TRBJ2-7; no clear D. CDR1 is SEHNR and CDR2 is FQNEAQ in the germline V gene (reference sequence). Trimming took 5 bases from V and 0 from J, leaving 14 bases between them. This CDR3 has 15 residues. The CDR3 DNA is TGTGCCAGCAGCACAACCGACTCGAGCTCCTACGAGCAGTACTTC. This gives the protein CASSTTDSSSYEQYF.

The CDR3 nucleotides read TGTGCCAGCAGCCCCACGTACGGGAATGGGACTAACTATGGCTACACCTTC. Translating gives CASSPTYGNGTNYGYTF. The chain is built from TRBV5-4 and TRBJ1-2; D unclear. Trimming stripped 4 bases from V and 0 bases from J, with 19 bases between. From germline, CDR1 is SGHNT and CDR2 YYREEE (reference sequence). The CDR3 length is 17 residues.

The CDR3 nucleotides are TGTGCCAGCAGCTTATACCCGGGAAACACTGAAGCTTTCTTT. This encodes CASSLYPGNTEAFF. The genes are TRBV7-3 and TRBJ1-1; D uncertain. The CDR3 is 14 amino acids. Germline V CDR1 and CDR2: SGHTA, FQGTGA. Between the trimmed V and J ends, which lost 2 bases and 2 bases, there was a span of 9 bases.

The chain carries TRBV19 and TRBJ1-1; D is uncertain. The germline V gene has CDR1 LNHDA and CDR2 SQIVND (reference sequence). V lost 5 bases and J 2 bases, leaving 15 bases between the germline ends. The CDR3 is made up of 15 amino acids. The CDR3 reads CASSFVDEVNTEAFF. CDR3 sequence (DNA): TGTGCCAGTAGTTTCGTTGACGAGGTAAACACTGAAGCTTTCTTT.

V is TRBV27 and J is TRBJ2-2; 8 bases align to TRBD2. Germline V gene data show CDR1 as MNHEY and CDR2 as SMNVEV (reference sequence). CDR3 length equals 16 residues. J gave up 4 bases and V 2 bases, and 6 bases lay outside the gene matches. The CDR3 DNA reads TGTGCCAGCAGTTTAGCGGGGGGCGGACGCACCGGGGAGCTGTTTTTT. This codes for CASSLAGGGRTGELFF.

The chain carries TRBV2 and TRBJ2-7; 15 bases are shared with TRBD2. The CDR3 loop spans 15 amino acids. CDR1 is SNHLY and CDR2 is FYNNEI in the germline V gene. After removal of 3 bases from V and 4 bases from J, the junction contained 1 base not matched to a gene. This CDR3 reads CASSDGLAGGYEQYF. The CDR3 DNA reads as TGTGCCAGCAGTGACGGACTAGCGGGGGGGTACGAGCAGTACTTC.

This clone was recorded once. V gene TRBV6-6 combines with J gene TRBJ1-2; D might be TRBD1 (6 bases). Trimming pared 8 bases from V and 5 bases from J, leaving 15 bases between. Germline V gene sequence: CDR1 MNHNY, CDR2 SVGAGI (reference sequence). The CDR3 extends over 13 amino acids. Here the CDR3 reads CASGAGDRYGYTF. The CDR3 nucleotides read TGTGCCAGCGGAGCAGGGGATAGGTATGGCTACACCTTC.

This sequence joins TRBV6-1 and TRBJ1-2, with D tentatively TRBD1 (6 bases). Trimming stripped 4 bases from V and 0 bases from J, with 15 bases between. Germline V lookup: CDR1 MNHNS, CDR2 SASEGT. The CDR3 has 16 amino acids. This CDR3 is CASSAGQGQTNYGYTF. The DNA of the CDR3 is TGTGCCAGCAGTGCAGGTCAGGGGCAGACTAACTATGGCTACACCTTC.

This clone appeared a few times. The chain employs TRBV27 and TRBJ1-1; D might be TRBD1 (6 bases). The CDR3 sequence is 13 residues long. CDR1 is MNHEY and CDR2 is SMNVEV in the germline V gene (reference sequence). V was shortened by 6 bases and J by 0 bases, with 8 bases between the two germline ends. The CDR3 nucleotides are TGTGCCAGCAGAGGGGGATTGAACACTGAAGCTTTCTTT. It codes for CASRGGLNTEAFF.

The rearrangement uses TRBV7-9 and TRBJ2-1, with 10 bases lining up with TRBD2. From germline, CDR1 is SEHNR and CDR2 FQNEAQ (reference sequence). The CDR3 consists of 17 residues. With V trimmed by 4 bases and J by 4 bases, 10 bases remained unmatched. The chain's CDR3 is CASSSPGTSDGYNEQFF. CDR3 DNA: TGTGCCAGCAGCTCCCCGGGGACTAGCGACGGGTACAATGAGCAGTTCTTC.

CDR3 protein: CASSPQGANYGYTF. The CDR3 DNA reads as TGTGCCAGCAGTCCTCAGGGGGCTAACTATGGCTACACCTTC. The chain is built from TRBV7-9 and TRBJ1-2; 7 bases fit TRBD1. Trimming at V came to 6 bases and at J to 0 bases, leaving 4 bases not matched to a gene. The germline V gene has CDR1 SEHNR and CDR2 FQNEAQ (reference sequence). The CDR3 runs to 14 residues.